One TCR beta chain is described in this entry. The record originates from a study of blood T cell repertoires in COVID-19. In the study overall: Sites across the United States, Italy and Spain contributed samples from acute and convalescent COVID-19. T cells, B-cell-depleted T cells, or PBMCs provided the cDNA or gDNA that served as material.

In the authors' methods: Amplification of reference gene primers was used by the study to estimate nucleated cell counts. The assay was immunoSEQ multiplex PCR, and TCRdb's table has in-frame clones only and misses some. Clone size and V and J calls were adopted from that table, with D and trimming inferred from the DNA. This table holds 90,000 to 150,000 clones, roughly nine tenths found once. The sequence was obtained from a human donor in a cohort sampled during active COVID-19. The sequencing sample was made of peripheral blood.

The CDR3 protein is CASRPSGASTDTQYF. CDR3 DNA: TGTGCCAGCAGACCTAGCGGGGCTAGCACAGATACGCAGTATTTT. This rearrangement joins TRBV2 to TRBJ2-3, with TRBD2 matching 9 bases. The germline V gene encodes CDR1 SNHLY and CDR2 FYNNEI. Germline trimming cut 6 bases from V and 0 bases from J; bases unmatched to any gene: 4. The CDR3 totals 15 residues.